A single sample gave rise to the 29 T cell receptor beta chains below, sequenced in a study of PD-1 blockade in classical Hodgkin lymphoma. The repertoire was sequenced with immunoSEQ multiplex PCR; TCRdb's copy has only in-frame clones and lacks some. The sample contains tens of thousands of clones, around 80% of which appear only once. Every patient had relapsed following autologous stem cell transplantation, and cohorts differed in brentuximab vedotin exposure. This specimen was peripheral blood mononuclear cells (PBMCs), taken before the second cycle of nivolumab. The receptor source for this set is a human donor with classical Hodgkin lymphoma.

The chain combines TRBV30 with TRBJ2-1; D gene ambiguous. The CDR3 is 10 amino acids. Germline V gives CDR1 GTSNPN, CDR2 SVGIG (reference sequence). Trimming took off 4 bases at V and 10 bases at J, with 8 bases between the two ends. This chain's CDR3 is CAWTQGEQFF. The CDR3 nucleotides are TGTGCCTGGACTCAAGGCGAGCAGTTCTTC.

This chain uses TRBV7-9 with TRBJ2-1; 9 bases are shared with TRBD2. V trimming: 2 bases; J trimming: 8 bases; junction bases outside the gene matches: 7. Germline lookup yields CDR1 SEHNR and CDR2 FQNEAQ (reference sequence). The CDR3 loop spans 15 amino acids. The CDR3 bases are TGTGCCAGCAGCTTAAGCGCGGGGGGGCCCCATGAGCAGTTCTTC. This codes for CASSLSAGGPHEQFF.

Of note for this clone: The same CDR3 arises from other DNA sequences in this sample as well. The genes are TRBV5-1 and TRBJ2-7, with D possibly matching TRBD2 (5 bases). V was shortened by 0 bases and J by 3 bases, with 7 bases between the two germline ends. The CDR3 extends over 13 amino acids. Germline V gene lookup returns CDR1 SGHRS and CDR2 YFSETQ. Here the CDR3 reads CASSLGGGYEQYF. CDR3 bases: TGCGCCAGCAGCTTGGGCGGAGGCTACGAGCAGTACTTC.

This clone was seen only a few times. The chain is built from TRBV30 and TRBJ1-4; TRBD1 matches at 7 bases. J lost 8 bases, V lost 6 bases, and 6 bases had no gene match. Per the germline V gene, CDR1 is GTSNPN and CDR2 is SVGIG (reference sequence). The CDR3 covers 12 residues. CDR3 DNA: TGTGCCTGCCAAGACAGGGAAGAAAAACTGTTTTTT. It codes for CACQDREEKLFF.

The rearrangement links TRBV4-3 to TRBJ2-7; D remains unclear. Germline V gene lookup returns CDR1 LGHNA and CDR2 YSLEER. The CDR3 has 15 amino acids. V lost 0 bases and J lost 0, with 9 bases in between. Here the CDR3 reads CASSQELQSSYEQYF. DNA for the CDR3: TGCGCCAGCAGCCAAGAGCTTCAGTCCTCCTACGAGCAGTACTTC.

The chain is built from TRBV7-9 and TRBJ2-4; 11 bases are shared with TRBD2. Trimming removed 4 bases from V and 7 bases from J; junction bases left unmatched: 9. CDR1 is SEHNR, CDR2 FQNEAQ, per germline (reference sequence). The CDR3 is 16 residues long. The CDR3 DNA is TGTGCCAGCAGCTGGGCCCTTAGCGGGAGGGGGAACATTCAGTACTTC. This codes for CASSWALSGRGNIQYF.

The chain combines TRBV5-8 with TRBJ1-5; weak D call: TRBD1 (6 bases). V lost 2 bases and J lost 6, with 9 bases in between. This CDR3 contains 13 residues. CDR1 is SGHTS, CDR2 YDEGEE, per germline. CDR3 in amino acids: CASSLSGAQPQHF. CDR3 sequence (DNA): TGTGCCAGCAGCTTATCAGGGGCTCAGCCCCAGCATTTT. The whole variable domain, remainder taken from reference TRBV5-8 and TRBJ1-5, is EAGVTQSPTHLIKTRGQQATLRCSPISGHTSVYWYQQALGLGLQFLLWYDEGEERNRGNFPPRFSGRQFPNYSSELNVNALELEDSALYLCASSLSGAQPQHFGDGTRLSIL.

This rearrangement joins TRBV5-1 to TRBJ2-1; D is possibly TRBD2 (6 bases). The CDR3 contains 15 residues. Trimming took 5 bases from V and 3 from J, leaving 15 bases between them. The germline CDR1 and CDR2 sequences are SGHRS and YFSETQ. The CDR3, as DNA: TGCGCCAGCAGGTCCGGCCCGGGAGACTACAATGAGCAGTTCTTC. Protein: CASRSGPGDYNEQFF.

The rearrangement joins TRBV5-1 to TRBJ2-2; D tentatively fits TRBD1 or TRBD2 (6 bases each). The V end lost 2 bases, the J end lost 6 bases, and 14 bases lay between the germline ends. Germline lookup yields CDR1 SGHRS and CDR2 YFSETQ. The CDR3 contains 15 residues. The CDR3 is CASSFAQGGAGELFF. CDR3 DNA: TGCGCCAGCAGCTTCGCACAGGGAGGCGCCGGGGAGCTGTTTTTT.

The rearrangement joins TRBV6-5 to TRBJ1-3; D not resolved. V lost 7 bases and J lost 1, with 8 bases in between. Per germline, CDR1 MNHEY and CDR2 SVGAGI. This CDR3 is 13 amino acids long. CDR3: CASNPGSGNTIYF. DNA for the CDR3: TGTGCCAGCAACCCTGGATCTGGAAACACCATATATTTT.

This clone appeared a single time. V and J are TRBV10-3 and TRBJ2-7; TRBD1 aligns across 12 bases. The CDR3 covers 15 residues. Germline CDR1 and CDR2: ENHRY and SYGVKD. J gave up 6 bases and V 6 bases, and 9 bases lay outside the gene matches. CDR3 protein: CAISAPGTGGVEQYF. CDR3 DNA: TGTGCCATCAGCGCCCCCGGGACAGGGGGCGTCGAGCAGTACTTC.

Comments on this clone: One end of the junction does not line up with germline, which may come from a read error. The V call is TRBV7-7, the J call TRBJ2-2, with TRBD2 matching 8 bases. The CDR3 extends over 15 amino acids. The germline V gene encodes CDR1 SSHAT and CDR2 FNYEAQ (reference sequence). CDR3 loop: CASSLGLAGTGELFF. CDR3 DNA sequence: TGTGCTAGCAGCTTAGGACTAGCCGGCACCGGGGAGCTGTTTTTT.

This clone occurred a few times. The V and J genes are TRBV6-6 and TRBJ1-1; D unclear. The CDR3 is 14 amino acids. Trimming shortened V by 7 bases and J by 0 bases, and 12 bases separated the two germline ends. The germline gives CDR1 MNHNY, CDR2 SVGAGI (reference sequence). This CDR3 is CASNPQTMNTEAFF. The CDR3 region has the DNA TGTGCCAGCAACCCACAGACCATGAACACTGAAGCTTTCTTT.

The sample holds a few counts of this clone. V usage is TRBV5-8 and J usage is TRBJ1-5, with D possibly TRBD1 on 5 matching bases. V was cut by 4 bases and J by 0 bases, with 26 bases left in between. Germline CDR1 and CDR2: SGHTS and YDEGEE. This CDR3 comprises 20 residues. CDR3 nucleotide sequence: TGTGCCAGCAGCCCCCGCCGAGGAAGACGGGACGTCTATAGCAATCAGCCCCAGCATTTT. Encoded protein: CASSPRRGRRDVYSNQPQHF.

J is TRBJ2-2 and V is TRBV30; D may be TRBD2 (6 bases). Germline CDR1 and CDR2: GTSNPN and SVGIG (reference sequence). CDR3 length: 17 amino acids. Trimming took off 1 base at V and 4 bases at J, with 19 bases between the two ends. The CDR3 nucleotides read TGTGCCTGGAGTGCCAAAAGAGGAGGGGCAGGCACCGGGGAGCTGTTTTTT. Its protein product is CAWSAKRGGAGTGELFF.

The V gene is TRBV19, the J gene TRBJ1-4, with 7 bases identical to TRBD1. This CDR3 is built from 14 residues. The ends lost 5 bases at V and 7 bases at J; junction bases unmatched: 7. Germline V gives CDR1 LNHDA, CDR2 SQIVND (reference sequence). CDR3 amino acids: CASSYRGVSEKLFF. The DNA for the CDR3 is TGTGCCAGTAGTTACAGGGGTGTGAGTGAAAAACTGTTTTTT.

This rearrangement joins TRBV19 to TRBJ2-7; TRBD1 matches 7 bases. The CDR3 runs 15 residues. V trimming: 5 bases; J trimming: 2 bases; junction bases outside the gene matches: 9. Germline CDR1 LNHDA, CDR2 SQIVND (reference sequence). The CDR3: CASSRLGQVTYEQYF. CDR3 sequence (DNA): TGTGCCAGTAGTCGTCTCGGACAGGTGACCTACGAGCAGTACTTC.

This chain links TRBV7-2 with TRBJ2-5, with a possible D match to TRBD2 (5 bases). CDR1 and CDR2 (germline): SGHTA, FQGNSA. V lost 1 base and J 1 base, leaving 10 bases between the germline ends. CDR3 size: 15 residues. CDR3: CASSLDLGAQETQYF. The CDR3 DNA reads as TGTGCCAGCAGCTTAGATTTGGGAGCCCAAGAGACCCAGTACTTC.

This sequence joins TRBV28 and TRBJ2-5; 10 bases map to TRBD2. CDR1 MDHEN and CDR2 SYDVKM come from the germline V gene. The CDR3 covers 13 residues. V was pared by 3 bases and J by 5 bases, with 0 bases of the junction left unmatched. DNA for the CDR3: TGTGCCAGCAGTTTGGGACTAGCGGAGACCCAGTACTTC. Translation gives CASSLGLAETQYF.

The chain employs TRBV4-2 and TRBJ1-4, with a weak D call TRBD1 (5 bases). V was trimmed by 2 bases and J by 7 bases, leaving 17 bases between them. CDR1 and CDR2 (germline): LGHNA, YNFKEQ. This CDR3 is built from 16 residues. DNA for the CDR3: TGTGCCAGCAGCCAATCCATACTTGGGGCCATTGAAAAACTGTTTTTT. Encoded protein: CASSQSILGAIEKLFF.

V gene TRBV18 combines with J gene TRBJ1-2; no clear D. Germline V gives CDR1 KGHSH, CDR2 LQKENI. This CDR3 has 14 residues. Trimming took 2 bases from V and 4 from J, leaving 11 bases between them. The CDR3 region is CASSPTSGSYGYTF. The CDR3 nucleotides are TGTGCCAGCTCACCAACTTCCGGGTCCTATGGCTACACCTTC.

The chain recombines TRBV10-3 with TRBJ1-5; TRBD1 agrees at 8 bases. V gave up 3 bases and J gave up 7 bases; unmatched junction bases: 5. This CDR3 comprises 14 residues. Germline V gives CDR1 ENHRY, CDR2 SYGVKD. CDR3: CAISEGQGLQPQHF. CDR3 DNA sequence: TGTGCCATCAGTGAAGGACAGGGCCTCCAGCCCCAGCATTTT.

The CDR3 coding sequence is TGTGCCAGTAGTATAGGACGGGAGTCCGAGCAGTACTTC. Protein: CASSIGRESEQYF. The chain recombines TRBV19 with TRBJ2-7, with D possibly matching TRBD2 (6 bases). Germline V lookup: CDR1 LNHDA, CDR2 SQIVND (reference sequence). The CDR3 has 13 amino acids. Deletions cut 1 base from V and 6 bases from J, with 10 bases between.

This clone was found once. The gene calls are TRBV19 and TRBJ2-2; 12 bases agree with TRBD1. Germline loops: CDR1 LNHDA, CDR2 SQIVND (reference sequence). The CDR3 is made up of 16 amino acids. Trimming removed 9 bases from V and 4 bases from J; junction bases left unmatched: 9. The CDR3 spells CASGDRGPMSTGELFF. DNA for the CDR3: TGTGCCAGCGGGGACAGGGGGCCGATGAGCACCGGGGAGCTGTTTTTT.

The J gene is TRBJ2-7, the V gene TRBV10-3; D may be TRBD2 (6 bases). This CDR3 has 16 residues. V lost 3 bases and J 6 bases, leaving 21 bases between the germline ends. The germline V gene encodes CDR1 ENHRY and CDR2 SYGVKD. The CDR3 DNA reads as TGTGCCATCAGTGAAGGGGTCGCGGGGCCCCGGGGCGAGCAGTACTTC. Protein sequence: CAISEGVAGPRGEQYF.

The chain combines TRBV10-3 with TRBJ2-1; D gene unclear. The CDR3 spans 14 residues. In germline, CDR1 is ENHRY, CDR2 SYGVKD. V lost 4 bases and J lost 0, with 7 bases in between. CDR3 sequence (DNA): TGTGCCATCAGTGCCCAGAGCTCCTACAATGAGCAGTTCTTC. It is translated as CAISAQSSYNEQFF.

The sample holds a few counts of this clone. The chain combines TRBV28 with TRBJ2-3; D may be TRBD2 (7 bases). V lost 2 bases and J 5 bases, leaving 14 bases between the germline ends. Germline V gives CDR1 MDHEN, CDR2 SYDVKM. This CDR3 comprises 15 residues. CDR3 protein: CASSLRGGALDTQYF. In DNA, the CDR3 is TGTGCCAGCAGTTTACGTGGGGGGGCCTTAGATACGCAGTATTTT.

This chain connects TRBV27 to TRBJ2-7; D is perhaps TRBD2 (6 bases). Trimming pared 5 bases from V and 5 bases from J, leaving 22 bases between. Germline CDR1 and CDR2: MNHEY and SMNVEV (reference sequence). The CDR3 is 16 amino acids. In DNA, the CDR3 is TGTGCCAGCAGTCAATTCCCCGGGAGTCTACGCCACGAGCAGTACTTC. Amino acids: CASSQFPGSLRHEQYF.

J is TRBJ1-4 and V is TRBV5-1; D is undetermined. V dropped 6 bases and J dropped 5 bases, with 17 bases sitting between them. Germline V lookup: CDR1 SGHRS, CDR2 YFSETQ. The CDR3 contains 15 residues. CDR3 protein: CASTLLTGENEKLFF. For the CDR3, the DNA is TGCGCCAGCACCCTCTTGACGGGAGAAAATGAAAAACTGTTTTTT.